One and the same sample provided the 25 T cell receptor beta chains below, sequenced in a study of T-cell memory formation after mild COVID-19. TCRdb independently ran MiXCR on the 5' RACE reads; one entry per CDR3 protein. The repertoire holds 350,000 to 400,000 distinct CDR3 sequences, with 20% to 25% as singletons. The sample was PBMCs or a T cell subset sorted from them (not recorded which). These receptor sequences come from an adult woman who had mild COVID-19 (a few samples of this study predate the infection). Cell type and time point are not known.

This clonotype was found many times. V and J are TRBV15 and TRBJ2-7; 11 nucleotides align to TRBD1. Germline assignment: CDR1 LNHNV and CDR2 YYDKDF (reference sequence). Unmatched junction bases numbered 7, after V lost 3 bases and J lost 6 bases. The CDR3 extends over 15 amino acids. CDR3 DNA sequence: TGTGCCACCAGCAGGAACCGGGACAGGGGGAGCGAGCAGTACTTC. Translated: CATSRNRDRGSEQYF.

The V and J genes are TRBV7-2 and TRBJ2-3, with D possibly being TRBD1 (6 bases). Germline values: CDR1 SGHTA, CDR2 FQGNSA. Trimming took off 5 bases at V and 6 bases at J, with 9 bases between the two ends. The CDR3 is 12 amino acids. CDR3 loop: CASSKRGDTQYF. CDR3 coding DNA: TGTGCCAGCAGCAAAAGGGGGGATACGCAGTATTTT.

This clonotype showed up many times. The chain links TRBV5-1 to TRBJ2-7; 7 nucleotides match TRBD1. This CDR3 region has 13 residues. Germline V gene sequence: CDR1 SGHRS, CDR2 YFSETQ. V dropped 4 bases and J dropped 2; count of bases not matched to a gene: 3. DNA for the CDR3: TGCGCCAGCAGCCCGGGACAGCCCTACGAGCAGTACTTC. This codes for CASSPGQPYEQYF.

This clonotype was counted once. The chain couples TRBV2 to TRBJ2-5; tentative D call: TRBD2 (6 bases). Germline CDR1 reads SNHLY; CDR2 reads FYNNEI. The V end was cut by 3 bases, the J end by 2 bases, with 10 bases between. This CDR3 spans 14 amino acids. The CDR3 bases are TGTGCCAGCAGTGACCCGGGGGAACAAGAGACCCAGTACTTC. Translated: CASSDPGEQETQYF. Complete variable domain (other parts from reference TRBV2 and TRBJ2-5): EPEVTQTPSHQVTQMGQEVILRCVPISNHLYFYWYRQILGQKVEFLVSFYNNEISEKSEIFDDQFSVERPDGSNFTLKIRSTKLEDSAMYFCASSDPGEQETQYFGPGTRLLVL.

This clonotype was seen a few times. The rearrangement links TRBV7-2 to TRBJ1-2; D is undetermined. The germline V and J ends were trimmed by 1 base and 5 bases, with 14 bases remaining between them. Germline V gene lookup returns CDR1 SGHTA and CDR2 FQGNSA. CDR3 length: 15 residues. CDR3 sequence: CASSLGVGPQYGYTF. CDR3 coding DNA: TGTGCCAGCAGCTTAGGTGTCGGGCCACAATATGGCTACACCTTC.

A few counts support this clonotype. J is TRBJ2-7 and V is TRBV25-1; 9 bases align to TRBD1. V dropped 1 base and J dropped 2; count of bases not matched to a gene: 3. Germline-derived CDR1 and CDR2 are MGHDK and SYGVNS. The CDR3 runs to 15 residues. The CDR3 nucleotides are TGTGCCAGCAGTGAATTTGGGACAGGGACCTACGAGCAGTACTTC. Its translation is CASSEFGTGTYEQYF.

This clonotype was observed a few times. The V gene is TRBV7-9, the J gene TRBJ2-1; the D gene is possibly TRBD1 (5 bases). From germline, CDR1 is SEHNR and CDR2 FQNEAQ (reference sequence). The V and J ends lost 1 base and 6 bases respectively, with 22 bases between them. The CDR3 runs to 18 residues. The CDR3 DNA sequence: TGTGCCAGCAGCTTAGAACAACGGATGCGGACAACCTTCAATGAGCAGTTCTTC. Protein product: CASSLEQRMRTTFNEQFF.

This clonotype was counted a few times. This sequence joins TRBV10-3 and TRBJ2-5; no reliable D call. Germline CDR1 ENHRY, CDR2 SYGVKD. The V end was cut by 3 bases, the J end by 3 bases, with 2 bases between. CDR3 length equals 11 residues. The chain's CDR3 is CAISEKETQYF. The DNA for the CDR3 is TGTGCCATCAGTGAAAAAGAGACCCAGTACTTC.

The chain links TRBV12-3 or TRBV12-4 to TRBJ2-7; D might be TRBD1 (5 bases). V lost 10 bases to trimming and J lost 2 bases, with 15 bases between them. The CDR3 length is 13 residues. The DNA for the CDR3 is TGTGCCACCCGCAAATCGACAGCCTACGAGCAGTACTTC. It encodes CATRKSTAYEQYF.

There are a few counts of this clonotype. This chain joins TRBV7-2 and TRBJ1-5; perhaps TRBD1 as D (5 bases). CDR1 and CDR2 (germline): SGHTA, FQGNSA. The V and J ends lost 1 base and 6 bases respectively, with 19 bases between them. There are 17 residues in the CDR3. DNA of the CDR3: TGTGCCAGCAGCTTAGTAGTGGTACGAGGGGAGTTTCAGCCCCAGCATTTT. Encoded protein: CASSLVVVRGEFQPQHF.

This clonotype was seen a handful of times. The chain recombines TRBV20-1 with TRBJ1-2; no firm D call. The V gene's germline CDR1 is DFQATT and CDR2 SNEGSKA (reference sequence). Between the trimmed V and J ends, which lost 5 bases and 4 bases, there was a span of 11 bases. The CDR3 loop spans 12 amino acids. CDR3 region: CSASTVLYGYTF. DNA of the CDR3: TGCAGTGCTTCTACAGTTCTCTATGGCTACACCTTC.

This clonotype was recorded a few times. The V gene is TRBV2, the J gene TRBJ1-6; 7 bases agree with TRBD1. The germline gives CDR1 SNHLY, CDR2 FYNNEI. The CDR3 spans 16 residues. V gave up 6 bases and J gave up 0 bases; unmatched junction bases: 5. The CDR3 loop is CASRPTGSSYNSPLHF. In DNA form, the CDR3 reads TGTGCCAGCAGGCCGACAGGGAGCTCCTATAATTCACCCCTCCACTTT.

This clonotype was seen a handful of times. The chain uses TRBV2 and TRBJ2-7, with 7 nucleotides matching TRBD1. CDR3 length: 14 residues. V shed 2 bases, J shed 3 bases, and the junction held 4 bases outside the gene matches. Germline V gene lookup returns CDR1 SNHLY and CDR2 FYNNEI. The CDR3 here is CASSEQGVGYEQYF. As DNA, the CDR3 is TGTGCCAGCAGTGAACAGGGGGTGGGCTACGAGCAGTACTTC.

In this sample, this clonotype turned up many times. The chain recombines TRBV5-1 with TRBJ2-5; D may be TRBD1 or TRBD2 (5 bases each). The V end was cut by 5 bases, the J end by 4 bases, with 12 bases between. The CDR3 covers 13 residues. Germline values: CDR1 SGHRS, CDR2 YFSETQ. CDR3 DNA sequence: TGCGCCAGCAGTCCCGGGGCGGGAGAGACCCAGTACTTC. It specifies CASSPGAGETQYF.

This clonotype was counted between two and nine times. This rearrangement joins TRBV25-1 to TRBJ2-5; D might be TRBD1 (5 bases). Trimming shortened V by 5 bases and J by 2 bases, and 18 bases separated the two germline ends. CDR1 is MGHDK and CDR2 is SYGVNS in the germline V gene. The CDR3 totals 16 residues. CDR3 in DNA: TGTGCCAGCAGTCCACATTGGGGCTATCATCAAGAGACCCAGTACTTC. This encodes CASSPHWGYHQETQYF.

This clonotype was counted at least ten times. This rearrangement joins TRBV5-1 to TRBJ2-3; 11 nucleotides match TRBD2. V was pared by 1 base and J by 5 bases, with 9 bases of the junction left unmatched. The CDR3 contains 17 residues. Germline assignment: CDR1 SGHRS and CDR2 YFSETQ. The DNA for the CDR3 is TGCGCCAGCAGCTTGATCAGACTAGCGGGGAGGGAAGATACGCAGTATTTT. It yields the protein CASSLIRLAGREDTQYF. Using reference TRBV5-1 and TRBJ2-3 for the parts outside the CDR3, the full variable domain is KAGVTQTPRYLIKTRGQQVTLSCSPISGHRSVSWYQQTPGQGLQFLFEYFSETQRNKGNFPGRFSGRQFSNSRSEMNVSTLELGDSALYLCASSLIRLAGREDTQYFGPGTRLTVL.

V gene TRBV11-1 combines with J gene TRBJ1-1, with 7 bases identical to TRBD1. Germline V gives CDR1 SGHAT, CDR2 FQDESV (reference sequence). This CDR3 is 16 amino acids long. The trim removed 5 bases at V and 1 base at J, leaving 10 bases unmatched. CDR3 sequence: CASSRQGMLRNTEAFF. DNA for the CDR3: TGTGCCAGCAGCCGACAGGGTATGCTTAGGAACACTGAAGCTTTCTTT.

A few counts support this clonotype. The chain carries TRBV7-9 and TRBJ2-3, with D uncertain. Germline V CDR1 and CDR2: SEHNR, FQNEAQ (reference sequence). Between the trimmed V and J ends, which lost 3 bases and 2 bases, there was a span of 9 bases. The CDR3 length is 14 residues. Here the CDR3 reads CASSFEEFTDTQYF. CDR3 nucleotides: TGTGCCAGCAGCTTTGAAGAGTTCACAGATACGCAGTATTTT.

The chain joins TRBV7-2 to TRBJ2-1; maybe TRBD2 (6 bases). This CDR3 has 17 residues. Germline V gene data show CDR1 as SGHTA and CDR2 as FQGNSA. Trimming removed 5 bases at V and 0 bases at J, with 17 bases between. The CDR3 DNA reads as TGTGCCAGCAGCCCGGCTAGCGTAACCCTCTCCTACAATGAGCAGTTCTTC. Its translation is CASSPASVTLSYNEQFF.

The chain links TRBV6-5 to TRBJ1-6, with unresolved D. Germline V gene data show CDR1 as MNHEY and CDR2 as SVGAGI. V was trimmed by 0 bases and J by 2 bases, leaving 11 bases between them. The CDR3 has 17 amino acids. The CDR3 loop reads CASSYSRGKAYNSPLHF. The CDR3 DNA reads TGTGCCAGCAGTTACTCCCGGGGAAAGGCCTATAATTCACCCCTCCACTTT.

This chain joins TRBV6-2 or TRBV6-3 and TRBJ2-1; TRBD2 aligns across 14 bases. The trim removed 6 bases at V and 9 bases at J, leaving 10 bases unmatched. The CDR3 is 16 amino acids. The V gene's germline CDR1 is MNHEY and CDR2 SVGEGT. CDR3 region: CASRRLAGGPSGEQFF. In DNA form, the CDR3 reads TGTGCCAGCAGGAGACTAGCGGGAGGGCCAAGTGGTGAGCAGTTCTTC.

The J gene is TRBJ1-2, the V gene TRBV29-1, with 9 bases lining up with TRBD1. The CDR3 contains 14 residues. CDR1 and CDR2 (germline): SQVTM, ANQGSEA. V shed 6 bases, J shed 6 bases, and the junction held 11 bases outside the gene matches. This CDR3 reads CSVAPGTGYDGYTF. CDR3 in DNA: TGCAGCGTGGCTCCGGGGACAGGGTACGATGGCTACACCTTC.

The rearrangement joins TRBV13 to TRBJ2-7; D not certain. The V and J ends lost 4 bases and 2 bases respectively, with 9 bases between them. CDR3 length: 13 amino acids. The germline V gene encodes CDR1 PRHDT and CDR2 FYEKMQ (reference sequence). In DNA, the CDR3 is TGTGCCAGCAGCTATTCAGGACCCTACGAGCAGTACTTC. Its translation is CASSYSGPYEQYF.

This clonotype has a count of ten or more. The rearrangement uses TRBV5-1 and TRBJ2-5; D not certain. Germline values: CDR1 SGHRS, CDR2 YFSETQ. V was cut by 0 bases and J by 1 base, with 7 bases left in between. This CDR3 contains 14 residues. The CDR3 nucleotides are TGCGCCAGCAGCTTGGGACTGACCCAAGAGACCCAGTACTTC. It codes for CASSLGLTQETQYF. The variable domain in full, completed from reference TRBV5-1 and TRBJ2-5, reads KAGVTQTPRYLIKTRGQQVTLSCSPISGHRSVSWYQQTPGQGLQFLFEYFSETQRNKGNFPGRFSGRQFSNSRSEMNVSTLELGDSALYLCASSLGLTQETQYFGPGTRLLVL.

The chain couples TRBV13 to TRBJ1-2, with D possibly matching TRBD1 (5 bases). V was trimmed by 4 bases and J by 0 bases, leaving 15 bases between them. Germline CDR1 reads PRHDT; CDR2 reads FYEKMQ (reference sequence). The CDR3 length is 16 residues. CDR3 in amino acids: CASSSGESPANYGYTF. The CDR3 DNA reads as TGTGCCAGCAGCTCGGGGGAGTCGCCAGCTAACTATGGCTACACCTTC.